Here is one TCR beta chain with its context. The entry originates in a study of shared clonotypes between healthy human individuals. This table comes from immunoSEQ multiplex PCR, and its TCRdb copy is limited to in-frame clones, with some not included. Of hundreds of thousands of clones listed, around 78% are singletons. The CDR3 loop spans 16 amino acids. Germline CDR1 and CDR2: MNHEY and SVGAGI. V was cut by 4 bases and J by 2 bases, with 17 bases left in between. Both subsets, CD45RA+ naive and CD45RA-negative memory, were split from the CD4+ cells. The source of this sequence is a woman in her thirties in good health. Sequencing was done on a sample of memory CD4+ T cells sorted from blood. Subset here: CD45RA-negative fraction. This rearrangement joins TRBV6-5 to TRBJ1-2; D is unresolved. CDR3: CASSSPLDNGNYGYTF. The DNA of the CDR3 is TGTGCCAGCAGTTCCCCCCTCGACAATGGGAACTATGGCTACACCTTC.